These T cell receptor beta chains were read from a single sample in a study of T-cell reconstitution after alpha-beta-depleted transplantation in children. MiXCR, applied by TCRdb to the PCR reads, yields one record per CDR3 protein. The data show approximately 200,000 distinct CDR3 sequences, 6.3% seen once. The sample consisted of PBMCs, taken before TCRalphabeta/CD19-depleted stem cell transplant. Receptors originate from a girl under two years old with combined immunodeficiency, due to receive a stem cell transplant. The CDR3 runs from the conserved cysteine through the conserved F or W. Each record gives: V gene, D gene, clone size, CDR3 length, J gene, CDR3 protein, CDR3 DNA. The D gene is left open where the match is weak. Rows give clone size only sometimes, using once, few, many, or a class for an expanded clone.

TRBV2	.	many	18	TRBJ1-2	CASSESRASHGLSYGYTF	TGTGCCAGCAGTGAAAGTCGGGCCTCCCATGGCCTTAGCTATGGCTACACCTTC
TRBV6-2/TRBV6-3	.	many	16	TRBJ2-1	CASSYPLGGASNEQFF	TGTGCCAGCAGTTACCCTTTAGGGGGGGCGAGCAATGAGCAGTTCTTC
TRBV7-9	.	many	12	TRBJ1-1	CASGRTNTEAFF	TGTGCCAGCGGCCGGACGAACACTGAAGCTTTCTTT
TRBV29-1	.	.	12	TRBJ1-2	CSVEGPDYGYTF	TGCAGCGTTGAAGGCCCTGACTATGGCTACACCTTC
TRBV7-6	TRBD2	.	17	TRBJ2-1	CASSLETASGVYNEQFF	TGTGCCAGCAGCTTAGAAACGGCTAGCGGTGTATACAATGAGCAGTTCTTC
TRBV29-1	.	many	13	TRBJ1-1	CSVAGVMNTEAFF	TGCAGCGTTGCAGGAGTCATGAACACTGAAGCTTTCTTT
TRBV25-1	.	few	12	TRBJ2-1	CASSDSGDEQFF	TGTGCCAGCAGTGACTCGGGTGATGAGCAGTTCTTC
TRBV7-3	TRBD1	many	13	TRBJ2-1	CASSLTPGQRQFF	TGTGCCAGCAGCTTAACCCCGGGACAGCGGCAGTTCTTC
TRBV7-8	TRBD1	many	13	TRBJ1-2	CASSRGQEYGYTF	TGTGCCAGCAGCCGCGGACAGGAATATGGCTACACCTTC
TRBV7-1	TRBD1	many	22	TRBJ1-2	CASSSPKLRDRGPSGQIYGYTF	TGTGCCAGCAGCTCCCCGAAACTCCGGGACAGGGGGCCATCTGGCCAGATCTATGGCTACACCTTC
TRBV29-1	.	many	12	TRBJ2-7	CSVREGTYEQYF	TGCAGCGTTCGAGAGGGAACCTACGAGCAGTACTTC
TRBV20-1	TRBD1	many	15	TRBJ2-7	CSARDSGTAFYEQYF	TGCAGTGCTAGAGATTCTGGGACAGCCTTCTACGAGCAGTACTTC
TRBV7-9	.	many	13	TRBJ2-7	CASSLKGIRGQYF	TGTGCCAGCAGCTTAAAGGGAATAAGGGGGCAGTACTTC
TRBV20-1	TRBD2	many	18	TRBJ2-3	CSFGTSGRAVLGTDTQYF	TGCAGCTTCGGGACTAGCGGGAGGGCCGTGTTGGGCACAGATACGCAGTATTTT
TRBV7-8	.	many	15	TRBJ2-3	CASSFDWEGTDTQYF	TGTGCCAGCAGCTTCGACTGGGAGGGCACAGATACGCAGTATTTT
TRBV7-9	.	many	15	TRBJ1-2	CASSMKGEVRYGYTF	TGTGCCAGCAGTATGAAGGGGGAGGTACGCTATGGCTACACCTTC
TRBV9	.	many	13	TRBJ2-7	CASRGRTLCEQYF	TGTGCCAGCCGCGGTCGAACATTGTGCGAGCAGTACTTC
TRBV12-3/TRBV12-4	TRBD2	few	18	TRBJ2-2	CAISPLTGTSGVVGELFF	TGTGCCATCAGTCCACTCACCGGGACTAGCGGGGTTGTCGGGGAGCTGTTTTTT
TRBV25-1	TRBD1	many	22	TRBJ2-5	CASSLRYRGLWRVSIGEETQYF	TGTGCCAGCAGCCTAAGATACAGGGGGCTATGGAGAGTCTCCATTGGAGAAGAGACCCAGTACTTC
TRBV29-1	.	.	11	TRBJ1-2	CSVEDQFGYTF	TGCAGCGTTGAAGATCAGTTTGGCTACACCTTC
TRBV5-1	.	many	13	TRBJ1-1	CASSLGDLTEAFF	TGCGCCAGCAGCCTGGGGGATCTCACTGAAGCTTTCTTT
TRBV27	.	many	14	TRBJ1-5	CASSPYPNYQPQHF	TGTGCCAGCAGCCCCTACCCCAATTATCAGCCCCAGCATTTT
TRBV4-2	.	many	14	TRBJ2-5	CASSQARGQETQYF	TGTGCCAGCAGCCAAGCGAGGGGGCAAGAGACCCAGTACTTC
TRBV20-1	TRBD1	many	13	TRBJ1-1	CSATQGERTEAFF	TGCAGTGCTACCCAGGGGGAACGGACGGAAGCTTTCTTT
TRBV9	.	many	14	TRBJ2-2	CASSDSSGTGELFF	TGTGCCAGCAGCGACAGCTCGGGGACCGGGGAGCTGTTTTTT
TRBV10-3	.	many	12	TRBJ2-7	CAINGGTYEQYF	TGTGCCATCAATGGGGGTACCTACGAGCAGTACTTC
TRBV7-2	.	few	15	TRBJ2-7	CASSLDQAGAYEQYF	TGTGCCAGCAGCTTGGATCAGGCCGGGGCCTACGAGCAGTACTTC
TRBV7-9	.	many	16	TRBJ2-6	CASSGIGGSGANVLTF	TGTGCCAGCAGCGGAATAGGAGGGTCGGGGGCCAACGTCCTGACTTTC
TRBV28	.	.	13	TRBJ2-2	CASAPGRAGELFF	TGTGCCAGCGCCCCCGGAAGGGCCGGGGAGCTGTTTTTT
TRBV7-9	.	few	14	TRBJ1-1	CASSFIGSGTEAFF	TGTGCCAGCAGCTTTATAGGGTCGGGGACTGAAGCTTTCTTT
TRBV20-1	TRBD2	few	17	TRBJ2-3	CSARGQTSGGTTDTQYF	TGCAGTGCTAGAGGGCAAACTAGCGGGGGGACCACAGATACGCAGTATTTT
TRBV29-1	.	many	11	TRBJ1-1	CSVSARDKAFF	TGCAGCGTTAGCGCCAGGGATAAAGCTTTCTTT
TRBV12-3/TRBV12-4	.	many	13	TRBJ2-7	CASSSTGRYEQYF	TGTGCCAGCAGCTCAACAGGGAGGTACGAGCAGTACTTC
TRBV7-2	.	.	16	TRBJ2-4	CASSSGAGAWGNIQYF	TGTGCCAGCAGCTCGGGGGCCGGGGCATGGGGTAACATTCAGTACTTC
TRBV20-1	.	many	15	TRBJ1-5	CSARDVGSLNQPQHF	TGCAGTGCTAGAGATGTGGGGTCACTTAATCAGCCCCAGCATTTT
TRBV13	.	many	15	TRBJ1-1	CASSAAPDRYTEAFF	TGTGCCAGCAGCGCTGCACCTGACAGATACACTGAAGCTTTCTTT
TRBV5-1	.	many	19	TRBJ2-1	CASSLRFGSGLSSYNEQFF	TGCGCCAGCAGCCTAAGATTTGGGTCCGGCCTAAGCTCCTACAATGAGCAGTTCTTC
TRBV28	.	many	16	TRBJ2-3	CASSFTLGTSTDTQYF	TGTGCCAGCAGTTTTACCCTCGGGACAAGCACAGATACGCAGTATTTT
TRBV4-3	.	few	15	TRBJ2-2	CASSQAAANTGELFF	TGCGCCAGCAGCCAAGCCGCGGCGAACACCGGGGAGCTGTTTTTT
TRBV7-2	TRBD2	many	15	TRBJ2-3	CASSLVPSGGDTQYF	TGTGCCAGCAGCTTAGTTCCTAGCGGGGGAGATACGCAGTATTTT
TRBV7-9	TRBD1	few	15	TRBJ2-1	CASSSRQGRTNEQFF	TGTGCCAGCAGCTCGCGACAGGGGCGGACCAATGAGCAGTTCTTC
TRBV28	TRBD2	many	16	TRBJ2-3	CASSLILRGGRDTQYF	TGTGCCAGCAGTTTAATTTTGCGGGGGGGCCGAGATACGCAGTATTTT
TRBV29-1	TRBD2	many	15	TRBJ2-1	CSVGVAGGTYNEQFF	TGCAGCGTTGGGGTAGCGGGAGGAACCTACAATGAGCAGTTCTTC
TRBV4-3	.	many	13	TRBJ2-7	CASSHFGSYEQYF	TGCGCCAGCAGCCATTTCGGCTCCTACGAGCAGTACTTC
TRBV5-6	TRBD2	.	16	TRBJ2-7	CASKGLAGDLVHEQYF	TGTGCCAGCAAAGGACTAGCGGGAGACTTAGTGCACGAGCAGTACTTC
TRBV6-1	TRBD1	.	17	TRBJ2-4	CASSRRDRGGRKDIQYF	TGTGCCAGCAGTCGCCGGGACAGGGGCGGTAGAAAAGACATTCAGTACTTC
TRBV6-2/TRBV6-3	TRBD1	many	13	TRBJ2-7	CASSWDSAYEQYF	TGTGCCAGCAGTTGGGACAGTGCCTACGAGCAGTACTTC
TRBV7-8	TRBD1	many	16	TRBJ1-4	CASSLYTGVANEKLFF	TGTGCCAGCAGCTTGTACACAGGGGTAGCTAATGAAAAACTGTTTTTT
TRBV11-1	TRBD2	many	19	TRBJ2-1	CASSLAGSVGGDPYNEQFF	TGTGCCAGCAGCCTAGCCGGGTCGGTGGGGGGGGACCCCTACAATGAGCAGTTCTTC
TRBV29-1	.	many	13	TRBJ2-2	CSVYPRNTGELFF	TGCAGCGTTTATCCCAGGAACACCGGGGAGCTGTTTTTT
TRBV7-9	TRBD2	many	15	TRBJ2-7	CASSKHTSASYEQYF	TGTGCCAGCAGCAAACACACTAGCGCCTCCTACGAGCAGTACTTC
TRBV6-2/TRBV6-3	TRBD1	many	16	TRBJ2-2	CASSYVGTGYTGELFF	TGTGCCAGCAGTTACGTCGGGACAGGGTACACCGGGGAGCTGTTTTTT
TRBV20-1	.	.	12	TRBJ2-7	CSATGDGYEQYF	TGCAGTGCTACAGGGGACGGGTACGAGCAGTACTTC
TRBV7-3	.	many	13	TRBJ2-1	CASSPAPSNEQFF	TGTGCCAGCAGCCCAGCTCCCTCCAATGAGCAGTTCTTC